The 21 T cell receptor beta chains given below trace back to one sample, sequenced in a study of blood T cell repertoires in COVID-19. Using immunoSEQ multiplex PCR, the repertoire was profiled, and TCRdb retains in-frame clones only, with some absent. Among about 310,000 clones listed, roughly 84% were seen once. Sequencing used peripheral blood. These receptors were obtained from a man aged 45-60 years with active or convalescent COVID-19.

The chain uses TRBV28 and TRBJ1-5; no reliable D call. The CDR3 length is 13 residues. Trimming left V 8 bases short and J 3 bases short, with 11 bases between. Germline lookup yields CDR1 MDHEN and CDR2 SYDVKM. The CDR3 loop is CASARVHNQPQHF. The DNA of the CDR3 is TGTGCCAGCGCGCGGGTCCACAATCAGCCCCAGCATTTT.

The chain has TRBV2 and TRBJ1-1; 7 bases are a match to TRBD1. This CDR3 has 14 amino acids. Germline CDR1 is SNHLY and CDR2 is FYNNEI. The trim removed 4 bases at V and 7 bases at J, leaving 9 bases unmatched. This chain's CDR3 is CASSGGQLVIEAFF. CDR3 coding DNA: TGTGCCAGCAGTGGGGGACAGCTAGTAATTGAAGCTTTCTTT.

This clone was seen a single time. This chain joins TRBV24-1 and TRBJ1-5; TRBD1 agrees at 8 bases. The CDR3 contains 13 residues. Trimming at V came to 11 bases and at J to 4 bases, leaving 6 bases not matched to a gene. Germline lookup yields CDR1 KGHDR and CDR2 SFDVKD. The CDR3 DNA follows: TGTGCCATGCAGGGGGCTCGGAATCAGCCCCAGCATTTT. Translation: CAMQGARNQPQHF.

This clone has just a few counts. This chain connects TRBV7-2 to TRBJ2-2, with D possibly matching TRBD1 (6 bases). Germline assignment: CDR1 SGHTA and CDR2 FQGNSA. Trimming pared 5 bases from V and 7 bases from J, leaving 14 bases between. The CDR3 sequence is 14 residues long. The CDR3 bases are TGTGCCAGCAGCCCGAGAGGGGGTCACGGGGAGCTGTTTTTT. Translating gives CASSPRGGHGELFF.

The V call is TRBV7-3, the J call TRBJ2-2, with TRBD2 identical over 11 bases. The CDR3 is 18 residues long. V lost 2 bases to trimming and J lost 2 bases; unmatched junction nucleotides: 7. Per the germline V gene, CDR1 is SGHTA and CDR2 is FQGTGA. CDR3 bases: TGTGCCAGCAGCTTATCTCTTAGCGGGAGGGCCAACACCGGGGAGCTGTTTTTT. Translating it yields CASSLSLSGRANTGELFF. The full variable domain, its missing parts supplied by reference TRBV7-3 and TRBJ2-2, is GAGVSQTPSNKVTEKGKYVELRCDPISGHTALYWYRQSLGQGPEFLIYFQGTGAADDSGLPNDRFFAVRPEGSVSTLKIQRTERGDSAVYLCASSLSLSGRANTGELFFGEGSRLTVL.

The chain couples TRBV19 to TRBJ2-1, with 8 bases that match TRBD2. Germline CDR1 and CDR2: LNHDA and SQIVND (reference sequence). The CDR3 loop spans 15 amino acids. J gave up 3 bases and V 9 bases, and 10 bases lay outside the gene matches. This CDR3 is CASHESGGLYNEQFF. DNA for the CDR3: TGTGCCAGCCACGAGAGCGGGGGCCTCTACAATGAGCAGTTCTTC.

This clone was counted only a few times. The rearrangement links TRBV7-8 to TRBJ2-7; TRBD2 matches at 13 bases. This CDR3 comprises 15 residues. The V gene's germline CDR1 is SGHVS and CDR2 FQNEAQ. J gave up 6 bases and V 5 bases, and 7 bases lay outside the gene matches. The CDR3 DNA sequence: TGTGCCAGCAGCCCGAGGACTAGCGGGAGTCGCGAGCAGTACTTC. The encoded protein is CASSPRTSGSREQYF.

CDR3 DNA: TGTGCCAGCAGCCCGGGTTCTAGCGGGTTAGGAAGGGAGACCCAGTACTTC. It translates to CASSPGSSGLGRETQYF. The chain combines TRBV11-2 with TRBJ2-5; 8 bases fit TRBD2. The V segment lost 5 bases and the J segment 5 bases; nucleotides outside the gene matches: 16. The CDR3 is 17 amino acids. The germline gives CDR1 SGHAT, CDR2 FQNNGV. The variable domain in full, completed from reference TRBV11-2 and TRBJ2-5, reads EAGVAQSPRYKIIEKRQSVAFWCNPISGHATLYWYQQILGQGPKLLIQFQNNGVVDDSQLPKDRFSAERLKGVDSTLKIQPAKLEDSAVYLCASSPGSSGLGRETQYFGPGTRLLVL.

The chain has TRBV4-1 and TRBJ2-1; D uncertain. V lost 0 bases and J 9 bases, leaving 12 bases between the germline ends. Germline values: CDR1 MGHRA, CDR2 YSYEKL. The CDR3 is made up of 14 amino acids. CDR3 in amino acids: CASSQESVSSEQFF. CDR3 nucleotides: TGCGCCAGCAGCCAAGAGTCTGTATCTAGTGAGCAGTTCTTC.

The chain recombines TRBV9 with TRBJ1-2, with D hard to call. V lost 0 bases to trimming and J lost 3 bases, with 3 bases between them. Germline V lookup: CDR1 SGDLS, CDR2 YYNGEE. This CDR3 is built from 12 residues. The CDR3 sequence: CASSVADYGYTF. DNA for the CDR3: TGTGCCAGCAGCGTAGCTGACTATGGCTACACCTTC.

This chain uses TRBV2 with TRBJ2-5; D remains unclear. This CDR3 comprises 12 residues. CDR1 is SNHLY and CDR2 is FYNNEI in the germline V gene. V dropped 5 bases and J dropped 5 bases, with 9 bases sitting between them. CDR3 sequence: CASSYDWETQYF. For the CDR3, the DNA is TGTGCCAGCAGTTATGACTGGGAGACCCAGTACTTC.

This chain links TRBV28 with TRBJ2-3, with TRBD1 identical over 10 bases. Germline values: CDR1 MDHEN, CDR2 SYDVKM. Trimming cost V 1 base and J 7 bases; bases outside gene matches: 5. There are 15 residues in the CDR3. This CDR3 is CASSLSTGGQNTQYF. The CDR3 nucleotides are TGTGCCAGCAGTTTATCGACAGGGGGCCAGAATACGCAGTATTTT.

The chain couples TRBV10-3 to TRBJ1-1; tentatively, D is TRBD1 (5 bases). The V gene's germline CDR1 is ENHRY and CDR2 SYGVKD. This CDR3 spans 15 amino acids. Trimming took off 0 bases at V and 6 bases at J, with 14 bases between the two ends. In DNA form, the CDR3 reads TGTGCCATCAGTGAGTCTGGGGCGTTTGACTCTGAAGCTTTCTTT. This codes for CAISESGAFDSEAFF.

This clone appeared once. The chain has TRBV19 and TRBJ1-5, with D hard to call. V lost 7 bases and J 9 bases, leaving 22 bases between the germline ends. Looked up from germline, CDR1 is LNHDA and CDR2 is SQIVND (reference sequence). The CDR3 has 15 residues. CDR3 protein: CASTPSSGLLGPQHF. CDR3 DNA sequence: TGTGCCAGTACCCCTTCCAGCGGCCTTCTAGGGCCCCAGCATTTT.

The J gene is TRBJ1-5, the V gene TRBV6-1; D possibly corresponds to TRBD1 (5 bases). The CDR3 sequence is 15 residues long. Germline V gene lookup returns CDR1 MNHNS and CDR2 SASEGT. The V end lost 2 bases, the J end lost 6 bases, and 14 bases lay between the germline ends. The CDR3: CASSEQGPAGQPQHF. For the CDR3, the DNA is TGTGCCAGCAGTGAACAGGGTCCTGCCGGTCAGCCCCAGCATTTT.

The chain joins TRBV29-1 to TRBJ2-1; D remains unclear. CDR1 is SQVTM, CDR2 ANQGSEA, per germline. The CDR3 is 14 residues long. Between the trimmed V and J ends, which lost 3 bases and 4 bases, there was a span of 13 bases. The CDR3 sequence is CSVEGLLRYNEQFF. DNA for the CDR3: TGCAGCGTTGAGGGCCTGCTTAGATACAATGAGCAGTTCTTC.

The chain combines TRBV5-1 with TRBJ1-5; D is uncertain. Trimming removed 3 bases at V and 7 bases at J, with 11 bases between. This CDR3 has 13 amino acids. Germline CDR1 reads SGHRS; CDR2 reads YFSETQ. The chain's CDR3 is CASSYGLGQPQHF. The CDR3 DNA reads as TGCGCCAGCAGCTACGGACTCGGGCAGCCCCAGCATTTT.

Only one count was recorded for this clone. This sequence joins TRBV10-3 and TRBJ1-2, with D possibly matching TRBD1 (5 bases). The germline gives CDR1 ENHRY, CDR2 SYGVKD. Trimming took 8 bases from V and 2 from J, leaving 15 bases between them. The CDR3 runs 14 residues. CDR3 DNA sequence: TGTGCCATCTCTCCGACAGACAACAACTATGGCTACACCTTC. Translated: CAISPTDNNYGYTF.

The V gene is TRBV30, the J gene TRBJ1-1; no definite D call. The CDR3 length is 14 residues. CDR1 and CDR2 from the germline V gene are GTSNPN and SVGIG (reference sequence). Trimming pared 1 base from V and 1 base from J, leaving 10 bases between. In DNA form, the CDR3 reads TGTGCCTGGAGTGCGTTGACACCGAACACTGAAGCTTTCTTT. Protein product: CAWSALTPNTEAFF.

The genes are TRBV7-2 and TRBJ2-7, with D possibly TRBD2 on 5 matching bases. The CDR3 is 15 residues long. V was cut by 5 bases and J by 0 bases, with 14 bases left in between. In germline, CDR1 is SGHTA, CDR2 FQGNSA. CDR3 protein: CASSNNRDVSYEQYF. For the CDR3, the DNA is TGTGCCAGCAGCAATAATCGGGATGTCTCCTACGAGCAGTACTTC.

As DNA, the CDR3 is TGTGCCAGCAGCCAGATCGGGACAGGGCTGTTTTTT. Translating gives CASSQIGTGLFF. The chain joins TRBV25-1 to TRBJ1-4, with TRBD1 identical over 9 bases. The CDR3 has 12 amino acids. Trimming cost V 6 bases and J 14 bases; bases outside gene matches: 7. CDR1 is MGHDK, CDR2 SYGVNS, per germline.